This T cell receptor beta chain was sequenced during a study of post-analysis software for immune sequencing data (dated by TCRdb to about 2015). Notes on the research overall: Relapsing-remitting, secondary progressive and progressive-relapsing multiple sclerosis were recorded as disease courses, and subtype annotation was lacking for some patients. A subset of samples was prepared in parallel using single-end sample barcoding, then pooled and co-amplified after Illumina adapter ligation. The patient repertoires were set against about 12 previously published healthy control repertoires from donors whose ages ranged from 6 to 25 years.

To demonstrate the VDJtools post-analysis software, the study profiled TCR beta repertoires from the peripheral blood of about 13 young patients with multiple sclerosis. The multiple sclerosis patients were children and adolescents ranging in age from about 6 to 17 years. On the study overall, not on this receptor specifically: Direct clustering with F measure revealed strong co-clustering of samples prepared in the same batch, which led to a batch-effect correction. Multiple sclerosis patients had significantly lower normalized Chao1 diversity than controls, a result that suggests substantial peripheral T-cell clonal expansion. The control group was slightly older than the multiple sclerosis patient group.

Libraries were built with PCR. The reads were generated on an Illumina HiSeq 2500. To reduce PCR and sequencing biases, unique molecular identifiers were incorporated into the TCR beta cDNA libraries. Every 1 to 10 million input T cells yielded approximately 500,000 cDNA molecules, meaning each molecule approximated one T cell. The patient libraries were prepared and sequenced using the same protocol as the earlier healthy control dataset. Samples belonging to the same batch were prepared together, multiplexed and sequenced on a shared HiSeq lane. In the original analysis: MIGEC was used to process the raw barcoded reads, and molecular identifier groups with only a single read were discarded before consensus assembly and CDR3 extraction. Clonotype tables were post-analysed with VDJtools, normalizing diversity by down-sampling all datasets to the smallest sample size. To correct batch-related cross-sample contamination, repertoire overlap clustering matched CDR3 amino acid sequences but not nucleotide sequences. TCRdb reworked the public reads: Q25 trimming with fastp, MiXCR clone assembly, productive beta chains retained. Rows are unified per CDR3 protein, each entry keeping the most common DNA and genes. Here the V and J calls rest on TCRdb's processing, not on the authors' analysis. The sample yields some 260,000 distinct CDR3 sequences; less than 40% were counted once. Of the sample, 4% to 6% is held by the ten largest clones.

Of note for this clonotype: Its recognized antigen is unknown. Per-base quality was not reported, and no clone a single base away is much larger than it.

The TCR sequence derives from a girl aged 5 to 17 with multiple sclerosis. The specimen was blood.

CDR3 protein: CASRYGQYGYTF. The DNA sequence reads TGTGCCAGCAGATACGGACAGTATGGCTACACCTTC. This chain joins TRBV28 to TRBJ1-2, and the D gene may be TRBD1, 6 bases matching. From its cysteine to its phenylalanine, the CDR3 spans 12 amino acids. Just the 36-base CDR3 DNA is kept, in frame starting at base 1. CDR1 and CDR2 are read off the germline V gene as MDHEN and SYDVKM. V gives up 6 bases and J gives up 5 bases, and the segment between their germline ends measures 10 bases.